These 18 T cell receptor beta chains share one sample of origin, sequenced in a study of Ad26.COV2.S vaccination and SARS-CoV-2 variants. The treatment denotes: some 20 received Ad26.COV2.S at low or high dose, single or two shots; 5 received placebo; per-sample allocation not given. Sampling happened 63 days after the first vaccine or placebo injection. Sequencing used immunoSEQ multiplex PCR; TCRdb keeps in-frame clones, though not all of them. The sample yields hundreds of thousands of clones, 89% seen once. The specimen comprised peripheral blood, sampled in a trial of Ad26.COV2.S vaccine versus placebo. Receptors originate from a person between 18 and 60 years old who received the Ad26.COV2.S COVID-19 vaccine or a placebo.

The gene calls are TRBV19 and TRBJ1-6, with unresolved D. The CDR3 loop spans 16 amino acids. Per the germline V gene, CDR1 is LNHDA and CDR2 is SQIVND (reference sequence). Deletions cut 3 bases from V and 8 bases from J, with 17 bases between. Here the CDR3 reads CASSISVWPGDSPLHF. The DNA of the CDR3 is TGTGCCAGTAGTATTTCTGTGTGGCCCGGTGATTCACCCCTCCACTTT.

J is TRBJ1-3 and V is TRBV7-9; 9 bases fit TRBD1. Germline V lookup: CDR1 SEHNR, CDR2 FQNEAQ (reference sequence). The CDR3 extends over 16 amino acids. Trimming removed 5 bases from V and 6 bases from J; junction bases left unmatched: 11. The CDR3 reads CASSLLYRGPINTIYF. CDR3 DNA sequence: TGTGCCAGCAGCCTACTCTACAGGGGGCCGATAAACACCATATATTTT.

This chain uses TRBV27 with TRBJ2-5; 8 positions agree with TRBD1. Per germline, CDR1 MNHEY and CDR2 SMNVEV (reference sequence). V lost 5 bases and J lost 3; bases outside the gene matches: 8. This CDR3 has 15 residues. CDR3: CASSGTGTGEETQYF. In nucleotides, the CDR3 is TGTGCCAGCAGTGGGACCGGGACAGGTGAAGAGACCCAGTACTTC.

The chain employs TRBV6-1 and TRBJ1-5; the D gene is possibly TRBD1 (5 bases). Germline values: CDR1 MNHNS, CDR2 SASEGT. CDR3 length: 18 residues. V dropped 4 bases and J dropped 2 bases, with 21 bases sitting between them. CDR3 sequence (DNA): TGTGCCAGCAGTGGAGAGGGACCCCACCTCCATGGCAATCAGCCCCAGCATTTT. Residues: CASSGEGPHLHGNQPQHF.

The CDR3 bases are TGTGCCAGCACCCCACGACTAACCTACAATGAGCAGTTCTTC. Translation: CASTPRLTYNEQFF. The chain links TRBV6-2 or TRBV6-3 to TRBJ2-1, with a tentative D call TRBD2 (5 bases). Germline V gene sequence: CDR1 MNHEY, CDR2 SVGEGT. Trimming stripped 7 bases from V and 2 bases from J, with 12 bases between. The CDR3 covers 14 residues.

This chain connects TRBV29-1 to TRBJ2-5, with 8 nucleotides matching TRBD2. Trimming at V came to 4 bases and at J to 0 bases, leaving 7 bases not matched to a gene. CDR3 length equals 15 residues. CDR1 is SQVTM and CDR2 is ANQGSEA in the germline V gene. The CDR3 DNA follows: TGCAGCGTTGGCCCGCGCGGGGGGAACCAAGAGACCCAGTACTTC. Residues: CSVGPRGGNQETQYF. Full variable domain (missing parts from reference TRBV29-1 and TRBJ2-5): SAVISQKPSRDICQRGTSLTIQCQVDSQVTMMFWYRQQPGQSLTLIATANQGSEATYESGFVIDKFPISRPNLTFSTLTVSNMSPEDSSIYLCSVGPRGGNQETQYFGPGTRLLVL.

This sequence joins TRBV18 and TRBJ1-5; the match to TRBD1 covers 8 bases. The V and J ends lost 6 bases and 5 bases, in that order; junction bases with no gene match: 6. The CDR3 runs 14 residues. Germline assignment: CDR1 KGHSH and CDR2 LQKENI. The CDR3, as DNA: TGTGCCAGCTCTGGACAGGGAGGCGATCAGCCCCAGCATTTT. Its translation is CASSGQGGDQPQHF. Filled out from reference TRBV18 and TRBJ1-5, the complete variable domain reads NAGVMQNPRHLVRRRGQEARLRCSPMKGHSHVYWYRQLPEEGLKFMVYLQKENIIDESGMPKERFSAEFPKEGPSILRIQQVVRGDSAAYFCASSGQGGDQPQHFGDGTRLSIL.

The chain is built from TRBV7-2 and TRBJ2-1; D unresolved. The CDR3 has 13 amino acids. CDR1 is SGHTA and CDR2 is FQGNSA in the germline V gene. Trimming cost V 0 bases and J 9 bases, with 9 bases left between them. CDR3 nucleotides: TGTGCCAGCAGCTTAGCGGAGACCAGTGAGCAGTTCTTC. As protein: CASSLAETSEQFF.

The J gene is TRBJ2-4, the V gene TRBV5-1; 11 bases align to TRBD2. The V and J ends lost 3 bases and 5 bases, in that order; junction bases with no gene match: 1. This CDR3 comprises 14 residues. In germline, CDR1 is SGHRS, CDR2 YFSETQ. The CDR3 spells CASSSGLAENIQYF. As DNA, the CDR3 is TGCGCCAGCAGCTCGGGACTAGCGGAAAACATTCAGTACTTC.

This sequence joins TRBV6-2 or TRBV6-3 and TRBJ2-7; D is uncertain. Germline V gene sequence: CDR1 MNHEY, CDR2 SVGEGT. The CDR3 spans 13 residues. V lost 6 bases to trimming and J lost 1 base, with 10 bases between them. CDR3 region: CASSMDGSYEQYF. As DNA, the CDR3 is TGTGCCAGCAGCATGGACGGGTCCTACGAGCAGTACTTC.

The rearrangement joins TRBV19 to TRBJ1-6; D gene unclear. Trimming pared 5 bases from V and 10 bases from J, leaving 18 bases between. The germline gives CDR1 LNHDA, CDR2 SQIVND (reference sequence). This CDR3 contains 15 residues. The CDR3 DNA follows: TGTGCCAGTAGTCCACCCGGACTTGGTGGGTCACCCCTCCACTTT. Residues: CASSPPGLGGSPLHF.

This clone was recorded once. The chain recombines TRBV7-2 with TRBJ1-1; D not certain. The CDR3 has 13 residues. The V end lost 11 bases, the J end lost 1 base, and 14 bases lay between the germline ends. CDR1 SGHTA and CDR2 FQGNSA come from the germline V gene. CDR3 region: CALRAPPNTEAFF. The CDR3 DNA sequence: TGTGCCCTAAGGGCCCCCCCGAACACTGAAGCTTTCTTT. The complete variable domain, with remaining parts taken from reference TRBV7-2 and TRBJ1-1, reads GAGVSQSPSNKVTEKGKDVELRCDPISGHTALYWYRQSLGQGLEFLIYFQGNSAPDKSGLPSDRFSAERTGGSVSTLTIQRTQQEDSAVYLCALRAPPNTEAFFGQGTRLTVV.

The chain links TRBV7-3 to TRBJ2-2, with a weak D call TRBD2 (5 bases). Trimming left V 4 bases short and J 1 base short, with 10 bases between. The CDR3 is made up of 15 amino acids. CDR1 is SGHTA, CDR2 FQGTGA, per germline. This CDR3 is CASSSGGLNTGELFF. Written as DNA, the CDR3 is TGTGCCAGCAGCTCGGGCGGGTTGAACACCGGGGAGCTGTTTTTT.

The chain links TRBV28 to TRBJ1-5, with TRBD1 matching over 9 bases. Germline CDR1 and CDR2: MDHEN and SYDVKM. The CDR3 is made up of 18 amino acids. Losses at the gene ends were 5 bases for V and 1 base for J; bases not matched to a gene: 12. The CDR3 sequence is CASSRMDRGRLSNQPQHF. CDR3 DNA: TGTGCCAGCAGTCGGATGGACAGGGGTAGATTAAGCAATCAGCCCCAGCATTTT. Full variable domain (remainder filled in from reference TRBV28 and TRBJ1-5): DVKVTQSSRYLVKRTGEKVFLECVQDMDHENMFWYRQDPGLGLRLIYFSYDVKMKEKGDIPEGYSVSREKKERFSLILESASTNQTSMYLCASSRMDRGRLSNQPQHFGDGTRLSIL.

The chain is built from TRBV28 and TRBJ2-7; TRBD1 matches at 9 bases. Per germline, CDR1 MDHEN and CDR2 SYDVKM. J was trimmed by 5 bases and V by 0 bases; bases with no gene match: 5. This CDR3 is built from 15 residues. The CDR3 bases are TGTGCCAGCAGTTTATGGGGGACAGGGTTCGACGAGCAGTACTTC. Encoded protein: CASSLWGTGFDEQYF.

The rearrangement joins TRBV5-1 to TRBJ2-1; TRBD2 might be the D (6 bases). Germline V lookup: CDR1 SGHRS, CDR2 YFSETQ. The CDR3 runs 12 residues. The ends were cut back, 0 bases at V and 16 bases at J, with 14 bases in the middle. CDR3 sequence: CASSLDVGGRFF. The CDR3 nucleotides read TGCGCCAGCAGCTTGGATGTGGGGGGACGATTCTTC.

The chain has TRBV7-9 and TRBJ1-6, with D possibly matching TRBD1 (5 bases). Trimming took off 1 base at V and 0 bases at J, with 10 bases between the two ends. From germline, CDR1 is SEHNR and CDR2 FQNEAQ (reference sequence). This CDR3 has 17 residues. CDR3 sequence reads: CASSLVGVSSYNSPLHF. For the CDR3, the DNA is TGTGCCAGCAGCTTAGTAGGGGTGAGCTCCTATAATTCACCCCTCCACTTT.

The chain is built from TRBV7-9 and TRBJ2-5; D is ambiguous. V gave up 3 bases and J gave up 6 bases, with 17 bases separating them. The CDR3 consists of 15 residues. Germline-derived CDR1 and CDR2 are SEHNR and FQNEAQ (reference sequence). The CDR3 is CASSFPDPYPQTQYF. The CDR3 bases are TGTGCCAGCAGCTTCCCGGACCCCTACCCACAGACCCAGTACTTC.